This T cell receptor beta chain was found in a study of shared clonotypes between healthy human individuals. General study findings and limits: Naive CD4 clonotype sharing across several donors was around 5%. The sampled material consisted only of blood, and tissue repertoires are likely to differ.

Method: immunoSEQ multiplex PCR; TCRdb's copy keeps in-frame clones and lacks some. This sample has over 750,000 clones, with 90% to 98% found just once. Comments on this clone: The antigen remains unidentified.

It was CD45RO-negative cells, positively selected for CCR7, that made up naive CD8 cells, with terminally differentiated effector memory CD45RA+ cells excluded. V was cut by 0 bases and J by 2 bases, with 15 bases left in between. The germline V gene encodes CDR1 SGDLS and CDR2 YYNGEE. The CDR3 sequence is 16 residues long. This sequence was found in a man aged 25-45 years in good health. Sequences were obtained from naive CD8+ T cells sorted from blood. J is TRBJ2-7 and V is TRBV9, with D uncertain. CDR3 sequence reads: CASSVDGEARPYEQYF. Written as DNA, the CDR3 is TGTGCCAGCAGCGTAGATGGAGAGGCGCGTCCCTACGAGCAGTACTTC. Variable domain in full (rest from reference TRBV9 and TRBJ2-7): DSGVTQTPKHLITATGQRVTLRCSPRSGDLSVYWYQQSLDQGLQFLIQYYNGEERAKGNILERFSAQQFPDLHSELNLSSLELGDSALYFCASSVDGEARPYEQYFGPGTRLTVT.